The T cell receptor beta chain described here comes from a study of blood T cell repertoires in COVID-19. Study-level background: Italy, Spain and the United States were the sources of the convalescent and acute COVID-19 samples. Nucleic acid was either cDNA or gDNA, and it came from T cells, B-cell-depleted T cells, or PBMCs.

How the authors handled the data: Amplification of reference gene primers was used by the study to estimate nucleated cell counts. TCRdb's table, derived via immunoSEQ multiplex PCR, lists solely in-frame clones and lacks some. For V, J and clone size, that table is used; D and trimming come from the DNA. The data contain some 120,000 clones, roughly 76% of them singletons. V gave up 5 bases and J gave up 5 bases; unmatched junction bases: 7. Germline V gives CDR1 SGHVS, CDR2 FNYEAQ. There are 15 residues in the CDR3. The chain uses TRBV7-6 and TRBJ1-5, with 9 positions matching TRBD1. This TCR came from a human donor in a cohort sampled during active COVID-19. Material for sequencing was peripheral blood. CDR3 sequence: CASSLGQGLYQPQHF. The CDR3, as DNA: TGTGCCAGCAGCCTGGGACAGGGCCTTTATCAGCCCCAGCATTTT. Full variable domain (rest looked up from reference TRBV7-6 and TRBJ1-5): GAGVSQSPRYKVTKRGQDVALRCDPISGHVSLYWYRQALGQGPEFLTYFNYEAQQDKSGLPNDRFSAERPEGSISTLTIQRTEQRDSAMYRCASSLGQGLYQPQHFGDGTRLSIL.